The clone carrying this T cell receptor beta chain was observed a few times. Its target is unknown. The germline CDR1 and CDR2 sequences are SGHTS and YDEGEE. The CDR3 totals 16 residues. With 0 bases removed from V and 0 bases from J, the gap between germline ends came to 10 bases. This specimen comes from a study of T-cell memory formation after mild COVID-19. Study in general: Across donors, TCR clusters were largely donor specific. Study-wide results and limits: CD4/CD8 balance characterized clones contracting day 15 to 85, and CD4+ skew characterized later expanders. The pre-infection memory compartment contained some responding clones, suggesting cross-reactive memory joined.

TCRdb used MiXCR to reprocess the 5' RACE reads, holding one entry per CDR3 protein. The data hold over 350,000 distinct CDR3 sequences, with around 24% observed a single time. Sequenced sample: PBMCs or a T cell subset sorted from them (not recorded which). The rearrangement uses TRBV5-8 and TRBJ1-3; no reliable D call. This receptor was taken from an adult woman who had mild COVID-19 (a few samples of this study predate the infection). Cell type and time point are not known. In nucleotides, the CDR3 is TGTGCCAGCAGCTTGGGACAAGCGCTCTCTGGAAACACCATATATTTT. This gives the protein CASSLGQALSGNTIYF.